This T cell receptor (beta chain) was identified during a study of vaccination and CD4 T cells after COVID-19. Study-level background: Blood was drawn a median roughly 68 days post second dose, range 14 to 241. Stimulation of cells relied on overlapping spike peptides derived from SARS-CoV-2, HCoV-NL63, HCoV-OC43 and HCoV-229E. Study-wide results and caveats: Relatively small numbers of convalescent patients were studied, with no early post-infection timepoints included.

Cultured CD4+ T-cell DNA underwent Oncomine TCR Beta short-read sequencing. TCRdb re-called the PCR reads with MiXCR, one entry per CDR3 protein. The repertoire holds more than 850 distinct CDR3 sequences, around 30% seen once, with more than 85% in the top ten. Per the germline V gene, CDR1 is DFQATT and CDR2 is SNEGSKA (reference sequence). The CDR3 length is 15 residues. J lost 7 bases, V lost 3 bases, and 6 bases had no gene match. The treatment denotes: approximately 9-day PBMC culture with coronavirus spike peptide pools or control peptides (ViraFEST assay). During the years 2011-2018, before the COVID-19 pandemic, the unexposed donor's CD4+ T cells were collected. Fresh replacement IL-2 medium substituted for half the medium on days 3 and 7. The table lists this clonotype with a few counts. Its matching antigen is unknown.

Sequenced input: CD4+ T cells from blood, cultured in vitro. The V call is TRBV20-1, the J call TRBJ1-6, with 10 bases that match TRBD1. The clonotype originates from a human donor in good health. The CDR3 DNA reads as TGCAGTGCTAGGCCGGGACAGGGGAGGAATTCACCCCTCCACTTT. Protein sequence: CSARPGQGRNSPLHF.